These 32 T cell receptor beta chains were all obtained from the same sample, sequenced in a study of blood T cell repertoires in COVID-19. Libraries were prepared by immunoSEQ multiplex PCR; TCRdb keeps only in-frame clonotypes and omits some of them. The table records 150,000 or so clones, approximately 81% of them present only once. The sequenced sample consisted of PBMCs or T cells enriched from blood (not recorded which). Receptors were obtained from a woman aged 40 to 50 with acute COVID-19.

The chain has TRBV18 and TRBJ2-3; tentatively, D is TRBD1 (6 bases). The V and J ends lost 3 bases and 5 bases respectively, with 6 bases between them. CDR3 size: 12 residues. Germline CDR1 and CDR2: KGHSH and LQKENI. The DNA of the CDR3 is TGTGCCAGCTCACCGGGACAAGATACGCAGTATTTT. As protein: CASSPGQDTQYF.

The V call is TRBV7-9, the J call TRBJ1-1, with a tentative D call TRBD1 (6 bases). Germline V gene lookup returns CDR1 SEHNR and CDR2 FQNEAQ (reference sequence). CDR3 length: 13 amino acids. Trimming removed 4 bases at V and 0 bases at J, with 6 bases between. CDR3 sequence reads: CASSWTVNTEAFF. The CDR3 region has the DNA TGTGCCAGCAGCTGGACAGTGAACACTGAAGCTTTCTTT.

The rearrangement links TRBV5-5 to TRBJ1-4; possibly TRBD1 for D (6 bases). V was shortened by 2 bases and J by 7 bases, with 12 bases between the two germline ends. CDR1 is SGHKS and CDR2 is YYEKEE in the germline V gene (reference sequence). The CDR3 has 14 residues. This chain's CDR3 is CASSFAGAGEKLFF. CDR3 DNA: TGTGCCAGCAGCTTCGCGGGGGCAGGTGAAAAACTGTTTTTT. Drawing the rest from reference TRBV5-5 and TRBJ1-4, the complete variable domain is DAGVTQSPTHLIKTRGQQVTLRCSPISGHKSVSWYQQVLGQGPQFIFQYYEKEERGRGNFPDRFSARQFPNYSSELNVNALLLGDSALYLCASSFAGAGEKLFFGSGTQLSVL.

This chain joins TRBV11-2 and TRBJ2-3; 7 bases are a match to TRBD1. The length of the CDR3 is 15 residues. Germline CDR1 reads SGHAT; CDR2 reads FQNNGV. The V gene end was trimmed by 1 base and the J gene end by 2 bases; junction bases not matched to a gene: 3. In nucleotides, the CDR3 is TGTGCCAGCAGCTTAGGGGACAGAAACACAGATACGCAGTATTTT. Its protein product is CASSLGDRNTDTQYF.

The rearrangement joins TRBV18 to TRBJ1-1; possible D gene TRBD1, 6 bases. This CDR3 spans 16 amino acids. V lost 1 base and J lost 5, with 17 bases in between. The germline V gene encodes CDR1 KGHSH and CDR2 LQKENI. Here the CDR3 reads CASSPLEGGGRTEAFF. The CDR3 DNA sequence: TGTGCCAGCTCACCACTTGAGGGAGGGGGAAGGACTGAAGCTTTCTTT.

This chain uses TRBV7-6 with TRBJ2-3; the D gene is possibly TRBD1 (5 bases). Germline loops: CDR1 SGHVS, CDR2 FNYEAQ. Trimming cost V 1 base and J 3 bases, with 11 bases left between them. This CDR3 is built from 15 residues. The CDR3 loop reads CASSLGGRGTDTQYF. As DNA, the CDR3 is TGTGCCAGCAGCTTAGGGGGAAGGGGTACAGATACGCAGTATTTT.

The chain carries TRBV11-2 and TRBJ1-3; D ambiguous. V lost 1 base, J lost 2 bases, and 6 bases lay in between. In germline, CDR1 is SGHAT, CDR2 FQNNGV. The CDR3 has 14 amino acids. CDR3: CASSLAGPGNTIYF. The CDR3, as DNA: TGTGCCAGCAGCTTAGCAGGCCCTGGAAACACCATATATTTT.

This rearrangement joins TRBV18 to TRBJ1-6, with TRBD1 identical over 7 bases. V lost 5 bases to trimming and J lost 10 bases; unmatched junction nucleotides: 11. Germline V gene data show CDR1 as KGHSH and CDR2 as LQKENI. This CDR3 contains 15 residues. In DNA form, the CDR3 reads TGTGCCAGCTCAGAACAGGGGAACCCTCCATCACCCCTCCACTTT. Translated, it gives CASSEQGNPPSPLHF. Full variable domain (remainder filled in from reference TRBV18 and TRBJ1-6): NAGVMQNPRHLVRRRGQEARLRCSPMKGHSHVYWYRQLPEEGLKFMVYLQKENIIDESGMPKERFSAEFPKEGPSILRIQQVVRGDSAAYFCASSEQGNPPSPLHFGNGTRLTVT.

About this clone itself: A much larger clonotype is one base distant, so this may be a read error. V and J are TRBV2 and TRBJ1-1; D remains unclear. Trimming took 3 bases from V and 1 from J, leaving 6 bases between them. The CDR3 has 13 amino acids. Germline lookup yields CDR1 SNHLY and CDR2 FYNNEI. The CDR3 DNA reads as TGTGCCAGCAGTGAGCGGTGGAACACTGAAGCTTTCTTT. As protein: CASSERWNTEAFF.

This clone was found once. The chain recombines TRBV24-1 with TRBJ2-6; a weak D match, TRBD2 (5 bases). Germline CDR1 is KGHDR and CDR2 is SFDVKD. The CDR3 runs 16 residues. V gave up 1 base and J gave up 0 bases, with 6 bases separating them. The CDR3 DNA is TGTGCCACCAGTGATTTTGCGGGCTCTGGGGCCAACGTCCTGACTTTC. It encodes CATSDFAGSGANVLTF.

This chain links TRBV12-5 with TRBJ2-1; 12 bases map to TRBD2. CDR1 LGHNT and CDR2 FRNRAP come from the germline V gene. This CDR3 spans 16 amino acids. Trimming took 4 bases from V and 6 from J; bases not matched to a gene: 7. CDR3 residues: CASGSLGLAGRNEQFF. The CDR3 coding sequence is TGTGCTAGTGGTTCTCTGGGACTAGCGGGCCGCAATGAGCAGTTCTTC.

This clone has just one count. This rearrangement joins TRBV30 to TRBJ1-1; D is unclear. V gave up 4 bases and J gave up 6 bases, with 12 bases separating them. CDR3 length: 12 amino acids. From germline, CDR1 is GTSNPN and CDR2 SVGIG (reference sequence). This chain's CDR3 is CAWTSNRAEAFF. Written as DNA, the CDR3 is TGTGCCTGGACTTCCAACCGGGCTGAAGCTTTCTTT. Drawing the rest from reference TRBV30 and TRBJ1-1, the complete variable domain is SQTIHQWPATLVQPVGSPLSLECTVEGTSNPNLYWYRQAAGRGLQLLFYSVGIGQISSEVPQNLSASRPQDRQFILSSKKLLLSDSGFYLCAWTSNRAEAFFGQGTRLTVV.

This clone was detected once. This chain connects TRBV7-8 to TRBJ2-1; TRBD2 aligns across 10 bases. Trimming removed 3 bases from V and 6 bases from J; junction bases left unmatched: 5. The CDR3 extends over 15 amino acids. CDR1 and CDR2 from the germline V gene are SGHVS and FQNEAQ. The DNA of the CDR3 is TGTGCCAGCAGCTTTACTAGCGGGGCCTCCAATGAGCAGTTCTTC. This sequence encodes CASSFTSGASNEQFF.

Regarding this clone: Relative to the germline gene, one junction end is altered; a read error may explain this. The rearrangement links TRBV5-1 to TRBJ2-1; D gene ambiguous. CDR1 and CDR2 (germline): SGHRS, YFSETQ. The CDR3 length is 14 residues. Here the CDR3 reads CASSLYDGVTERFF. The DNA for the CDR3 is TGCGCCAGCAGCTTGTATGACGGCGTCACGGAGCGGTTCTTC.

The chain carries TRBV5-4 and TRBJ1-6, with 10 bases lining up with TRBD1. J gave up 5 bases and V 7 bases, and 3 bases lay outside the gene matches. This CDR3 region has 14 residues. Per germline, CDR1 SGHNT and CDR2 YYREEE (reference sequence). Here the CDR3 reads CASSGQGNNSPLHF. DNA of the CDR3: TGTGCCAGCTCGGGACAGGGGAATAATTCACCCCTCCACTTT. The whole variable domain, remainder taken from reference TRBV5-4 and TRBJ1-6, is ETGVTQSPTHLIKTRGQQVTLRCSSQSGHNTVSWYQQALGQGPQFIFQYYREEENGRGNFPPRFSGLQFPNYSSELNVNALELDDSALYLCASSGQGNNSPLHFGNGTRLTVT.

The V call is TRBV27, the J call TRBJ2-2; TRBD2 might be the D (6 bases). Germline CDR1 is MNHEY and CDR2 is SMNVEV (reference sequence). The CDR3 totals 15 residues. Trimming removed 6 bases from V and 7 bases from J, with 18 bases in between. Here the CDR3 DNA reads TGTGCCAGCAGAACCGGGACTCTGGACGGCGGGGAGCTGTTTTTT. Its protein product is CASRTGTLDGGELFF.

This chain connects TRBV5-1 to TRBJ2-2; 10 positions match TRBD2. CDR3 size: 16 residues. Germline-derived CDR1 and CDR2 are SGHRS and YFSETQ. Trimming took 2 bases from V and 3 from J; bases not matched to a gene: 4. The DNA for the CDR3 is TGCGCCAGCAGCTTAACGGGGACTAGCGACACCGGGGAGCTGTTTTTT. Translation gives CASSLTGTSDTGELFF.

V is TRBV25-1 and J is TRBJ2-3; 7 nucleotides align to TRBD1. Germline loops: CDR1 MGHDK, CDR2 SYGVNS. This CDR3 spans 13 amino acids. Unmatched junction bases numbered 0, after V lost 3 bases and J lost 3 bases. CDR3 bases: TGTGCCAGCAGTGAGACAGGGACAGATACGCAGTATTTT. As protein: CASSETGTDTQYF.

The CDR3, as DNA: TGTGCCAGCAGCCCAGTGGGGGGGGCTCCAGCTAACTATGGCTACACCTTC. Translation: CASSPVGGAPANYGYTF. This rearrangement joins TRBV5-4 to TRBJ1-2; tentative D call: TRBD1 (6 bases). In germline, CDR1 is SGHNT, CDR2 YYREEE (reference sequence). V was shortened by 4 bases and J by 0 bases, with 19 bases between the two germline ends. CDR3 size: 17 residues.

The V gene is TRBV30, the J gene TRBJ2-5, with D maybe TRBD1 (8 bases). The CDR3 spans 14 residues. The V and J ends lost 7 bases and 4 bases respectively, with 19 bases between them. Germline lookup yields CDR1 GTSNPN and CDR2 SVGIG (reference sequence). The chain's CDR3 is CAFDDRGGRETQYF. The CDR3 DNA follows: TGTGCCTTTGATGACAGGGGAGGGAGAGAGACCCAGTACTTC.

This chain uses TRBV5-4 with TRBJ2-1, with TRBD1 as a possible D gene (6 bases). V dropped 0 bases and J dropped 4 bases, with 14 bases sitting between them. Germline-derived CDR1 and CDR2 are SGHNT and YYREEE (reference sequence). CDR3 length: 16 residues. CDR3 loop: CASSLEDSLLYNEQFF. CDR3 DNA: TGTGCCAGCAGCTTGGAGGACAGTCTTTTATACAATGAGCAGTTCTTC.

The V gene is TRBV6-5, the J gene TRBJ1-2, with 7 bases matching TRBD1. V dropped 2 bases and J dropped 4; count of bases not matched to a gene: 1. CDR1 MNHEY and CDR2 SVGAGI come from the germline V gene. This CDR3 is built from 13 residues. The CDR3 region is CASSYDRAYGYTF. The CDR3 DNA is TGTGCCAGCAGTTACGACAGGGCCTATGGCTACACCTTC.

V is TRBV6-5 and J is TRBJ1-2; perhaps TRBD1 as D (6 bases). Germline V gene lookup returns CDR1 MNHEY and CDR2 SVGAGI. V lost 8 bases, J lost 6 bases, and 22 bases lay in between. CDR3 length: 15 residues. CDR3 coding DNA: TGTGCCAGCTCTTACGAAGAGGACAGCTATAATGGCTACACCTTC. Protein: CASSYEEDSYNGYTF.

CDR3 DNA sequence: TGTGCCAGTAGTTTATCGACTAGCGGGAGCTCAGATACGCAGTATTTT. As protein: CASSLSTSGSSDTQYF. This chain connects TRBV19 to TRBJ2-3, with TRBD2 matching 12 bases. CDR3 length: 16 amino acids. V gave up 5 bases and J gave up 4 bases; unmatched junction bases: 7. CDR1 and CDR2 (germline): LNHDA, SQIVND (reference sequence). Combining the CDR3 with reference TRBV19 and TRBJ2-3 gives the whole variable domain DGGITQSPKYLFRKEGQNVTLSCEQNLNHDAMYWYRQDPGQGLRLIYYSQIVNDFQKGDIAEGYSVSREKKESFPLTVTSAQKNPTAFYLCASSLSTSGSSDTQYFGPGTRLTVL.

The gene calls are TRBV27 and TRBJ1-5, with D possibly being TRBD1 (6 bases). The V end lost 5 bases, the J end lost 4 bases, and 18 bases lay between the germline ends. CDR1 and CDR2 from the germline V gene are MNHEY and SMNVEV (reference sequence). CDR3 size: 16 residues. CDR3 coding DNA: TGTGCCAGCAGTCCCGGGGGGGGTACAGGGAATCAGCCCCAGCATTTT. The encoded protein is CASSPGGGTGNQPQHF.

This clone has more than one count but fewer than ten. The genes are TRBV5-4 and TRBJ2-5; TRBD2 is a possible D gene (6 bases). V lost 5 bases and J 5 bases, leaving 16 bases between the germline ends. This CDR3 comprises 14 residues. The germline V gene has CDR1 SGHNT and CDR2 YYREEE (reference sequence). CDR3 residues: CASSTKEGMETQYF. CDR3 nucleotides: TGTGCCAGCAGTACAAAGGAGGGTATGGAGACCCAGTACTTC.

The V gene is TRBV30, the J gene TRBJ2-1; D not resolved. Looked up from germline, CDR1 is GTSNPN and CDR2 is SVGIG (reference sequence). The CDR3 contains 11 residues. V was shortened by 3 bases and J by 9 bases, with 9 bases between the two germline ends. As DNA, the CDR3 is TGTGCCTGGAGGGAGTATCTTGAGCAGTTCTTC. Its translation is CAWREYLEQFF.

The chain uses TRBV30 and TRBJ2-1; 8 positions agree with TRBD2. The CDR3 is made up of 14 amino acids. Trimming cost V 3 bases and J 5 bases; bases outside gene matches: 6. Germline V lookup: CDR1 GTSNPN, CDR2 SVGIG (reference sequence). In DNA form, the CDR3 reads TGTGCCTGGAGAAGCGGGAGTCCCCACAATGAGCAGTTCTTC. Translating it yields CAWRSGSPHNEQFF.

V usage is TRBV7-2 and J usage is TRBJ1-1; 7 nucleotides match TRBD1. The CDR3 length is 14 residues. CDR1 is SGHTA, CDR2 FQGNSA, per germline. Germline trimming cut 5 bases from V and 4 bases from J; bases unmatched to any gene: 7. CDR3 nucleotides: TGTGCCAGCAGCCCCCGACAGGGAGGCACTGAAGCTTTCTTT. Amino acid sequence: CASSPRQGGTEAFF.

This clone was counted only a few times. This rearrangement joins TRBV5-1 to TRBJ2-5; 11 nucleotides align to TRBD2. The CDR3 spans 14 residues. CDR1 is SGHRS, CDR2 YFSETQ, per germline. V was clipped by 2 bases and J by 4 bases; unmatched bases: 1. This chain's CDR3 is CASSFGLAGETQYF. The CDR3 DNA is TGCGCCAGCAGCTTCGGACTAGCGGGAGAGACCCAGTACTTC.

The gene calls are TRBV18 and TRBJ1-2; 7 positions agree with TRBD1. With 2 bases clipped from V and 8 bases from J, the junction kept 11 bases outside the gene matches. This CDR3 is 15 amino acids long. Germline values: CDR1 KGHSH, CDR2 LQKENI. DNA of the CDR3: TGTGCCAGCTCACCAGAGACAGGGAGTAATTACGGCTACACCTTC. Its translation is CASSPETGSNYGYTF.

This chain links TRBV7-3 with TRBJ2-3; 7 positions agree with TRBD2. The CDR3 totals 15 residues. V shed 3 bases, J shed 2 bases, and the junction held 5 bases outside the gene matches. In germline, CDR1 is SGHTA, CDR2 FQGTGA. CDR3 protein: CASSLSSGHTDTQYF. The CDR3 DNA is TGTGCCAGCAGCTTGTCTAGCGGACACACAGATACGCAGTATTTT.